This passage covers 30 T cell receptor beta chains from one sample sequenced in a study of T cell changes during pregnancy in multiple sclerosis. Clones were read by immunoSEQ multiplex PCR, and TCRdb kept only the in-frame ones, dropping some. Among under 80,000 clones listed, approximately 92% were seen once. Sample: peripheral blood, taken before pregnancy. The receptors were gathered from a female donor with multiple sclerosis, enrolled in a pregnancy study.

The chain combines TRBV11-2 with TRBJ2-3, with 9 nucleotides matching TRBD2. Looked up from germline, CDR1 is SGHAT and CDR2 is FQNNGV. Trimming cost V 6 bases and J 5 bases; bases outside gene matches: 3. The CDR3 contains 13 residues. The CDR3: CASRIAGVDTQYF. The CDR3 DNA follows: TGTGCCAGCAGAATAGCGGGAGTAGATACGCAGTATTTT.

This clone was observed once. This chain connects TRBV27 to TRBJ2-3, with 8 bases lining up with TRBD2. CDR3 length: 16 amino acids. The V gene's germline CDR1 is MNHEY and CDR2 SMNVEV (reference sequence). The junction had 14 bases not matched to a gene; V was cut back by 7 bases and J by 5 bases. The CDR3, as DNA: TGTGCCAGCATTTATTCGAAGCGGGAGTTAAAAGATACGCAGTATTTT. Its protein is CASIYSKRELKDTQYF.

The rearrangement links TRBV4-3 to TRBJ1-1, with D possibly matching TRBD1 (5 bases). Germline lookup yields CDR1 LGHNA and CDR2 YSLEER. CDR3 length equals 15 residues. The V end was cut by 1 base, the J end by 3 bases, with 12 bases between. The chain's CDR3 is CASSQAGFSDTEAFF. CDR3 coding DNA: TGCGCCAGCAGCCAAGCAGGGTTCTCGGACACTGAAGCTTTCTTT.

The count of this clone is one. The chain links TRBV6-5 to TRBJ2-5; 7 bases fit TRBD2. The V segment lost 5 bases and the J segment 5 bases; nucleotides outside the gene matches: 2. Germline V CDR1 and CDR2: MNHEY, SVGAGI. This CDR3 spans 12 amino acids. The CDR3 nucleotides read TGTGCCAGCAGTCCCGGGGGGGAGACCCAGTACTTC. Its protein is CASSPGGETQYF.

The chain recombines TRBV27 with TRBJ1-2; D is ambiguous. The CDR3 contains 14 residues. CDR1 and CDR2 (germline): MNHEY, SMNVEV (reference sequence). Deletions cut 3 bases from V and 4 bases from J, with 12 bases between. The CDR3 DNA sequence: TGTGCCAGCAGTTTTGAGGGAGACGGCTATGGCTACACCTTC. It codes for CASSFEGDGYGYTF.

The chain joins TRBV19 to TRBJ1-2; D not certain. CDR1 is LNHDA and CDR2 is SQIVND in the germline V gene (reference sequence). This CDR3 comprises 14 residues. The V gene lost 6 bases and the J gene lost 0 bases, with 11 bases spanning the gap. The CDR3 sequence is CASRGRTTNYGYTF. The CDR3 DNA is TGTGCCAGTAGGGGTAGGACTACTAACTATGGCTACACCTTC. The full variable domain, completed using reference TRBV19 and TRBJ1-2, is DGGITQSPKYLFRKEGQNVTLSCEQNLNHDAMYWYRQDPGQGLRLIYYSQIVNDFQKGDIAEGYSVSREKKESFPLTVTSAQKNPTAFYLCASRGRTTNYGYTFGSGTRLTVV.

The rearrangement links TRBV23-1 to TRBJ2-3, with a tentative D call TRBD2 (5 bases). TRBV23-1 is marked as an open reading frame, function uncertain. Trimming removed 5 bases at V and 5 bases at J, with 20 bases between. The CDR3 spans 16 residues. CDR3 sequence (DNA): TGCGCCAGCAGTGGATTAGGACTCCCCATGGAAGATACGCAGTATTTT. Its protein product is CASSGLGLPMEDTQYF.

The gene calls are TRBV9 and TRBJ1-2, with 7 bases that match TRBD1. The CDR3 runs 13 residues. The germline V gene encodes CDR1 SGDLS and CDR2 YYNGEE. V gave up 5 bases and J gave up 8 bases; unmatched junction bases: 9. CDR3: CASRREGAGGYTF. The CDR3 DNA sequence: TGTGCCAGCAGGCGGGAGGGGGCGGGCGGCTACACCTTC.

For the CDR3, the DNA is TGTGCCAGCAGCGTAGATCTGCGGGAGGGCCCGGATACGCAGTATTTT. Protein sequence: CASSVDLREGPDTQYF. V and J are TRBV9 and TRBJ2-3; 9 nucleotides line up with TRBD2. CDR3 size: 16 residues. Germline V gene lookup returns CDR1 SGDLS and CDR2 YYNGEE. The ends lost 0 bases at V and 6 bases at J; junction bases unmatched: 8.

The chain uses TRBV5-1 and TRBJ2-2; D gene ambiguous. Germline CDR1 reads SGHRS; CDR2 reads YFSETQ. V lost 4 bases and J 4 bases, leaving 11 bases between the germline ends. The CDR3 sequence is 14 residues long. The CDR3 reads CASSVTVGTGELFF. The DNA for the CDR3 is TGCGCCAGCAGCGTAACAGTGGGCACCGGGGAGCTGTTTTTT.

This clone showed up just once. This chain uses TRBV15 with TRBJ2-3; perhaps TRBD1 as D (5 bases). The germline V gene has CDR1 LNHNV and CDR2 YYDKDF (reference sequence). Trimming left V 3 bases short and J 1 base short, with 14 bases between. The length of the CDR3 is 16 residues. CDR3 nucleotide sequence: TGTGCCACCAGCAGCCCCCAGGGCATGGGCACAGATACGCAGTATTTT. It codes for CATSSPQGMGTDTQYF.

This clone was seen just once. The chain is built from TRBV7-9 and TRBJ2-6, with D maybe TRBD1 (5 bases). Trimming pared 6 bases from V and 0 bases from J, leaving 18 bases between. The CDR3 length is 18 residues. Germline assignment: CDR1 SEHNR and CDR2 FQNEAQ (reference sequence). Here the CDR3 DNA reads TGTGCCAGCAGACCATACACAGGCCCCTCCTCTGGGGCCAACGTCCTGACTTTC. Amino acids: CASRPYTGPSSGANVLTF.

In DNA form, the CDR3 reads TGTGCCTGGGACAGGGGGCGCGTTCAGTTCTTC. It translates to CAWDRGRVQFF. The V call is TRBV30, the J call TRBJ2-1, with 10 nucleotides matching TRBD1. J gave up 13 bases and V 5 bases, and 5 bases lay outside the gene matches. The CDR3 covers 11 residues. Per the germline V gene, CDR1 is GTSNPN and CDR2 is SVGIG (reference sequence).

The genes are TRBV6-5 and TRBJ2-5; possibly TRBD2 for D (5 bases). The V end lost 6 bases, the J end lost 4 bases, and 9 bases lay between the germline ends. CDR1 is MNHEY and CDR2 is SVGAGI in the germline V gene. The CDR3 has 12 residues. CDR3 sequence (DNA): TGTGCCAGCAGCCCCGAGGGAGAGACCCAGTACTTC. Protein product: CASSPEGETQYF.

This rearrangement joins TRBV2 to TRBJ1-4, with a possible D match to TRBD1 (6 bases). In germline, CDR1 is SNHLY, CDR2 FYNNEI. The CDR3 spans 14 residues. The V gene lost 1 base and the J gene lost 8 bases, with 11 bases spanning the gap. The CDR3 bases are TGTGCCAGCAGTGAAGGGGACATTCAGGAAAAACTGTTTTTT. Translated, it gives CASSEGDIQEKLFF.

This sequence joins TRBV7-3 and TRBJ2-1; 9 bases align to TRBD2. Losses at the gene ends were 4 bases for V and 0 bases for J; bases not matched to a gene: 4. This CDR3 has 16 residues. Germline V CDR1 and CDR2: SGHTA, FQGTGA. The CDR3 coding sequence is TGTGCCAGCAGCTCAGATAGCGGGAGCTCCTACAATGAGCAGTTCTTC. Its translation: CASSSDSGSSYNEQFF.

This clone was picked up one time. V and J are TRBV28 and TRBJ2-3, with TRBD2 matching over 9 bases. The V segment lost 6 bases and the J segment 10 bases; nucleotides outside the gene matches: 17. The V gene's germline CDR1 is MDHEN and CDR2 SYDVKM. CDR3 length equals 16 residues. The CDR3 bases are TGTGCCAGCAGGCGCATCCCGGGACTAGCCCAGGGGGCGCAGTATTTT. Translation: CASRRIPGLAQGAQYF. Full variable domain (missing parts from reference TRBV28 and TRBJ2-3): DVKVTQSSRYLVKRTGEKVFLECVQDMDHENMFWYRQDPGLGLRLIYFSYDVKMKEKGDIPEGYSVSREKKERFSLILESASTNQTSMYLCASRRIPGLAQGAQYFGPGTRLTVL.

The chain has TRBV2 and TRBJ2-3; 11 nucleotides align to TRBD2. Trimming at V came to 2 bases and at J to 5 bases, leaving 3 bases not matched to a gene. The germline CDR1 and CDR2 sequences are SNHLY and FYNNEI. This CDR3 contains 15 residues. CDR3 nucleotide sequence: TGTGCCAGCAGTGAAACGACTAGCGGGAAAGATACGCAGTATTTT. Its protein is CASSETTSGKDTQYF.

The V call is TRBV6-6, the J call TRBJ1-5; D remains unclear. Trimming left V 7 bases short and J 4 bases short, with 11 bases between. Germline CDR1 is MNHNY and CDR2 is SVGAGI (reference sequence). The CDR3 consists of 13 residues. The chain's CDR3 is CASIPDLNQPQHF. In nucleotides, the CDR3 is TGTGCCAGCATTCCCGATCTAAATCAGCCCCAGCATTTT.

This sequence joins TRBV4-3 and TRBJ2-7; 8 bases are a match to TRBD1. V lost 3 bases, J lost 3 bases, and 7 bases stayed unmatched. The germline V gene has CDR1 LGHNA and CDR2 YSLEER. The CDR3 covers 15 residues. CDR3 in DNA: TGCGCCAGCAGCCATCTCCTGACAGGGGACTACGAGCAGTACTTC. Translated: CASSHLLTGDYEQYF.

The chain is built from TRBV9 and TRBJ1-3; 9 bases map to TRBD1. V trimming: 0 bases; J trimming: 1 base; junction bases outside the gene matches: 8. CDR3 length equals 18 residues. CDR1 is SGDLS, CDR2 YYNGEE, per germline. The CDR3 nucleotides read TGTGCCAGCAGCGTAGAGAACCCCGGGACAGGGTCTGGAAACACCATATATTTT. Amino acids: CASSVENPGTGSGNTIYF.

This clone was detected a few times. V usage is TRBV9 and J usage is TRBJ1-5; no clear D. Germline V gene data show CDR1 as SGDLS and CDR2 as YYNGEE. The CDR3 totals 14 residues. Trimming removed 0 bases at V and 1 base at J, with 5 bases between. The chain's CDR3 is CASSVGGSNQPQHF. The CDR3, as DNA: TGTGCCAGCAGCGTAGGCGGCAGCAATCAGCCCCAGCATTTT.

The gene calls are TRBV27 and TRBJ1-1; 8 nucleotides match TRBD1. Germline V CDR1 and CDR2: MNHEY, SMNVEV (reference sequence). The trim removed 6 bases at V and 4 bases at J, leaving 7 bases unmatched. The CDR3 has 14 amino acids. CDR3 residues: CASRGMTGVTEAFF. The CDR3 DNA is TGTGCCAGCAGGGGAATGACAGGGGTCACTGAAGCTTTCTTT.

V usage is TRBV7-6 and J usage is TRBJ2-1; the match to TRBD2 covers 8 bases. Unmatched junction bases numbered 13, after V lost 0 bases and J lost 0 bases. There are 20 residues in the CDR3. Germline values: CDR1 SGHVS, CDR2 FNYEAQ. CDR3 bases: TGTGCCAGCAGCTTAGCGGGTCCCATTACCGGGACTAGCTCCTACAATGAGCAGTTCTTC. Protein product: CASSLAGPITGTSSYNEQFF.

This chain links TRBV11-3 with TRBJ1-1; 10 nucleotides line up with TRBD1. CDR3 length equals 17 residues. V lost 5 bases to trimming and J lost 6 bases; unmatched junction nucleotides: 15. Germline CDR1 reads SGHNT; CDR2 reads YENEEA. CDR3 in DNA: TGTGCCAGCAGCCCGCGAGACAGGGGGCGAGGGGGCGCTGAAGCTTTCTTT. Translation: CASSPRDRGRGGAEAFF. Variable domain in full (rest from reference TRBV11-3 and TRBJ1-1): EAGVVQSPRYKIIEKKQPVAFWCNPISGHNTLYWYLQNLGQGPELLIRYENEEAVDDSQLPKDRFSAERLKGVDSTLKIQPAELGDSAVYLCASSPRDRGRGGAEAFFGQGTRLTVV.

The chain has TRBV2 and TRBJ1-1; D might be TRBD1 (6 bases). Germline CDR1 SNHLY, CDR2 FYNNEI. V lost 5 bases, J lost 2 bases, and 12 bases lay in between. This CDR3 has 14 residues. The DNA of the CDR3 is TGTGCCAGCAGTCCAGACAGGAGAAACACTGAAGCTTTCTTT. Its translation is CASSPDRRNTEAFF.

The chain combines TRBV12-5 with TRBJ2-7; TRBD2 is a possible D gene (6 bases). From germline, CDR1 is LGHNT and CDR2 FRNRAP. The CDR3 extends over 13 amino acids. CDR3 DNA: TGTGCCCGGACCGGGACTGGGTACTACGAGCAGTACTTC. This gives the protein CARTGTGYYEQYF.

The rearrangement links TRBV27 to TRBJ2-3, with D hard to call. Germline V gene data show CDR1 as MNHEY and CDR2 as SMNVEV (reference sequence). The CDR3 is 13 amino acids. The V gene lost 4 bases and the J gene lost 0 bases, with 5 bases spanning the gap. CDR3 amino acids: CASSYASTDTQYF. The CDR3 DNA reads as TGTGCCAGCAGTTACGCGAGCACAGATACGCAGTATTTT.

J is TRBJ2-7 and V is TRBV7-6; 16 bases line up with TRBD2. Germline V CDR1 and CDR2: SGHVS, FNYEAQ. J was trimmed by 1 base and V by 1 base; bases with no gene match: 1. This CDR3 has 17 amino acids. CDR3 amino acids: CASSLGGLAGGSYEQYF. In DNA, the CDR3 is TGTGCCAGCAGCTTAGGGGGACTAGCGGGAGGGTCCTACGAGCAGTACTTC.

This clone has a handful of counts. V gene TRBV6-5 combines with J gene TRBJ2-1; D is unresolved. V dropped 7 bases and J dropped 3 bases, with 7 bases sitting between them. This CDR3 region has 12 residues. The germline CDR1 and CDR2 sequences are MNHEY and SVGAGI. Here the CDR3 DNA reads TGTGCCAGCACTGGGCTCTACAATGAGCAGTTCTTC. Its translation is CASTGLYNEQFF.